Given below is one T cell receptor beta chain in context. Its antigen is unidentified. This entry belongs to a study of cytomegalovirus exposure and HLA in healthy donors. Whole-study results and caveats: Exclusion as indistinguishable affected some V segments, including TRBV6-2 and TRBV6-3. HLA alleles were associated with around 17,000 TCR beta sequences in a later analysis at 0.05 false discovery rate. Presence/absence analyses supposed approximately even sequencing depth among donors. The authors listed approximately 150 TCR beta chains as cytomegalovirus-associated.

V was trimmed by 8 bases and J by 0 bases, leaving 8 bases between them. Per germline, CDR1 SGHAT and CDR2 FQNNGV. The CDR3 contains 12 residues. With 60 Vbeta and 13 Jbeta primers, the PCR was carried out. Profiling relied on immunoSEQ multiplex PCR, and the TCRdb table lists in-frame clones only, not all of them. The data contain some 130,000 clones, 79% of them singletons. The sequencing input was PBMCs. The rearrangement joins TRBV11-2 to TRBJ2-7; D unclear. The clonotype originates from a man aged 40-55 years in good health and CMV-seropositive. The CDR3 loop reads CASRRSSYEQYF. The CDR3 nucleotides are TGTGCCAGCCGGCGGTCCTCCTACGAGCAGTACTTC.